This entry features one T cell receptor (beta chain) sequence. J lost 4 bases, V lost 1 base, and 3 bases had no gene match. CDR3 length: 15 residues. The germline V gene encodes CDR1 SGHTA and CDR2 FQGNSA. The data belong to a study of PD-1 blockade in classical Hodgkin lymphoma. Time point denoted: cycle 4 day 1 (C4D1), after five to seven weeks of nivolumab. There was relapse after autologous stem cell transplantation in every patient, and there was variation in brentuximab vedotin exposure. CD4+ T cells were purified from thawed PBMCs by magnetic negative selection. The repertoire was sequenced with immunoSEQ multiplex PCR; TCRdb's copy has only in-frame clones and lacks some. The sample contains 25,000 to 35,000 clones, approximately 79% of which appear only once.

This specimen was CD4+ T cells from blood, taken before the fourth cycle of nivolumab. The chain combines TRBV7-2 with TRBJ2-7, with TRBD2 matching over 11 bases. The sequence was obtained from a human donor with classical Hodgkin lymphoma. CDR3 sequence reads: CASSLEGLAVYEQYF. The DNA of the CDR3 is TGTGCCAGCAGCTTAGAGGGACTAGCGGTATACGAGCAGTACTTC.